This T cell receptor beta chain stems from a study of shared clonotypes between healthy human individuals. All donors were healthy HIV-negative adults lacking recent acute infections or vaccinations. CDR3 length equals 16 residues. In germline, CDR1 is LGHNA, CDR2 YSLEER. The V end lost 0 bases, the J end lost 3 bases, and 13 bases lay between the germline ends. Assay runs were performed at deep level. DNA at 200 ng, tens of thousands of T cell genomes, went into sorted-subset replicate PCRs. Sequencing was performed with immunoSEQ multiplex PCR; in TCRdb, only in-frame clones are kept and a portion is missing. The sample contains 2 million to 2.5 million clones, more than 80% of which appear only once. Turning to this clone: Its antigen is not identified.

Broader study findings: Naive CD4 clonotype sharing across a few donors was around 5%.

Material: naive CD4+ T cells from PBMCs. The subset: CD45RA+ positively selected. This clonotype was obtained from a young man in good health. Some clones in this sample may be carry-over from other donors' samples. This sequence joins TRBV4-3 and TRBJ2-3; D remains unclear. The CDR3 DNA follows: TGCGCCAGCAGCCAAGACCGGTTTCCTGGAACAGATACGCAGTATTTT. Translated, it gives CASSQDRFPGTDTQYF.